This T cell receptor (beta chain) was sequenced in a study of blood T cell repertoires in COVID-19. CDR3 length: 16 residues. The germline V gene encodes CDR1 LNHNV and CDR2 YYDKDF (reference sequence). Trimming cost V 2 bases and J 5 bases; bases outside gene matches: 10. The table came from immunoSEQ multiplex PCR; TCRdb's copy has only in-frame clones and leaves some out. The table records some 74,000 clones, approximately 80% of them present only once. The chain couples TRBV15 to TRBJ2-7, with 9 bases that match TRBD1. The sequence came from a man older than 75 with acute or convalescent COVID-19. The material sequenced was peripheral blood. In nucleotides, the CDR3 is TGTGCCACCAGCAGACCACCGGGACAGGGAGATCACGAGCAGTACTTC. This translates into CATSRPPGQGDHEQYF.